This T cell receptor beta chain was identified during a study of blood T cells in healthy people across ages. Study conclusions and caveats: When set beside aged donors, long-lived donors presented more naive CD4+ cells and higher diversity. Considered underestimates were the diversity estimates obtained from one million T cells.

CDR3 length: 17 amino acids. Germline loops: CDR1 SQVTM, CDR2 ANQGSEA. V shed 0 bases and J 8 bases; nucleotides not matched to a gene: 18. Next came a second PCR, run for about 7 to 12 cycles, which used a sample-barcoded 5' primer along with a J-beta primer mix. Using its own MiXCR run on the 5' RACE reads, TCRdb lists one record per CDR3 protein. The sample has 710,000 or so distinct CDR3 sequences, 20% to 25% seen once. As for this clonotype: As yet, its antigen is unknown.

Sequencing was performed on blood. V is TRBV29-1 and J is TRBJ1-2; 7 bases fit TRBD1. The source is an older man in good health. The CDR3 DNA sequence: TGCAGCGTTGAAGATCGACCCTACGTCGAGGGGGCGTCAGGCTACACCTTC. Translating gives CSVEDRPYVEGASGYTF. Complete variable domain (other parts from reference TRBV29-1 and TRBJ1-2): SAVISQKPSRDICQRGTSLTIQCQVDSQVTMMFWYRQQPGQSLTLIATANQGSEATYESGFVIDKFPISRPNLTFSTLTVSNMSPEDSSIYLCSVEDRPYVEGASGYTFGSGTRLTVV.